A selection of T cell receptor beta chains follows, all from one sample in a study of T cells in Graves' hyperthyroidism and ophthalmopathy. TCRdb redid the calling of the multiplex PCR reads with MiXCR, one entry per CDR3 protein. The sample carries about 570,000 distinct CDR3 sequences, under 60% recorded once. Material: peripheral blood or thyroid tissue (not recorded which). The receptors stem from an adult woman with Graves' disease, either hyperthyroidism or ophthalmopathy (not recorded which). Both conserved end residues are part of each CDR3. The D gene is left open where the match is weak. Not every row has a clone size; where given, it reads once, few, many or a size class.

>.|TRBJ2-5|many|TRBV5-6
CASSNSGDGEETQYF
TGTGCCAGCAGCAATAGCGGAGATGGGGAGGAGACCCAGTACTTC
>.|TRBJ1-2|.|TRBV5-4
CASSLAGPMGYTF
TGTGCCAGCAGCTTGGCCGGGCCTATGGGCTACACCTTC
>.|TRBJ1-1|many|TRBV2
CASSRTHAEAFF
TGTGCCAGCAGTCGGACCCACGCAGAAGCTTTCTTT
>.|TRBJ1-5|.|TRBV10-3
CAIGGNLGDQPQHF
TGTGCCATCGGAGGTAACCTGGGGGATCAGCCCCAGCATTTT
>TRBD1|TRBJ1-2|.|TRBV2
CASSFTLGQSGYTF
TGTGCCAGCAGTTTTACGCTGGGACAGAGTGGCTACACCTTC
>TRBD1|TRBJ1-6|few|TRBV11-2
CASSWRGQQHPSYNSPLHF
TGTGCCAGCAGCTGGCGGGGACAGCAGCATCCTTCCTATAATTCACCCCTCCACTTT
>.|TRBJ2-6|many|TRBV27
CASSSRTARANVLTF
TGTGCCAGCAGTTCGCGGACAGCTCGGGCCAACGTCCTGACTTTC
>.|TRBJ1-6|.|TRBV11-2
CASSPTGGADSPLHF
TGTGCCAGCTCACCAACCGGGGGCGCGGATTCACCCCTCCACTTT
>.|TRBJ2-7|many|TRBV30
CAWSDVSIYEQYF
TGTGCCTGGAGTGATGTCAGCATCTACGAGCAGTACTTC
>.|TRBJ1-6|many|TRBV2
CASSELRESPLHF
TGTGCCAGCTCAGAACTTCGGGAATCACCCCTCCACTTT
>.|TRBJ2-5|.|TRBV2
CASSDSNPGYF
TGTGCCAGCAGTGATTCCAACCCGGGGTACTTC
>TRBD1|TRBJ1-5|.|TRBV7-2
CASSLAGDRAQHF
TGTGCCAGCAGCTTAGCGGGGGACAGGGCACAGCATTTT
>.|TRBJ2-7|many|TRBV7-9
CASSTPRGERAGSYEQYF
TGTGCCAGCAGCACCCCGCGTGGGGAGCGAGCTGGGTCCTACGAGCAGTACTTC
>.|TRBJ1-6|few|TRBV5-1
CASSLGAVDNSPLHF
TGCGCCAGCAGCTTGGGGGCGGTAGATAATTCACCCCTCCACTTT
>.|TRBJ1-1|.|TRBV29-1
CSVESGSNTEAFF
TGCAGCGTTGAATCCGGTTCGAACACTGAAGCTTTCTTT
>.|TRBJ1-1|many|TRBV20-1
CSARRGGLTEAFF
TGCAGTGCTAGAAGGGGGGGTCTCACTGAAGCTTTCTTT
>TRBD2|TRBJ2-2|many|TRBV7-9
CASSLTSGRASGTGELFF
TGTGCCAGCAGCTTGACTAGCGGGAGGGCCTCGGGCACCGGGGAGCTGTTTTTT
>.|TRBJ2-1|.|TRBV20-1
CSASRGLNEQFF
TGCAGTGCCAGCCGGGGGTTAAATGAGCAGTTCTTC
>TRBD2|TRBJ2-5|.|TRBV7-6
CASSFQPGGEETQYF
TGTGCCAGCAGCTTCCAGCCGGGAGGGGAAGAGACCCAGTACTTC
>TRBD1|TRBJ1-1|many|TRBV5-1
CASSTGLSGGTNTEAFF
TGCGCCAGCAGCACTGGGCTGTCAGGGGGAACGAACACTGAAGCTTTCTTT
>.|TRBJ1-3|few|TRBV10-3
CAISVRVGSSGNTIYF
TGTGCCATCAGTGTGCGGGTGGGGAGCTCTGGAAACACCATATATTTT
>.|TRBJ2-7|many|TRBV5-6
CASSLDQAGMVQYF
TGTGCCAGCAGCTTGGACCAGGCCGGGATGGTGCAGTACTTC
>.|TRBJ2-7|.|TRBV7-2
CASSLASGAGYEQYF
TGTGCCAGCAGCTTAGCCTCGGGGGCGGGCTACGAGCAGTACTTC
>.|TRBJ1-2|many|TRBV10-3
CAISESTTDYGYTF
TGTGCCATCAGTGAGTCGACGACCGACTATGGCTACACCTTC